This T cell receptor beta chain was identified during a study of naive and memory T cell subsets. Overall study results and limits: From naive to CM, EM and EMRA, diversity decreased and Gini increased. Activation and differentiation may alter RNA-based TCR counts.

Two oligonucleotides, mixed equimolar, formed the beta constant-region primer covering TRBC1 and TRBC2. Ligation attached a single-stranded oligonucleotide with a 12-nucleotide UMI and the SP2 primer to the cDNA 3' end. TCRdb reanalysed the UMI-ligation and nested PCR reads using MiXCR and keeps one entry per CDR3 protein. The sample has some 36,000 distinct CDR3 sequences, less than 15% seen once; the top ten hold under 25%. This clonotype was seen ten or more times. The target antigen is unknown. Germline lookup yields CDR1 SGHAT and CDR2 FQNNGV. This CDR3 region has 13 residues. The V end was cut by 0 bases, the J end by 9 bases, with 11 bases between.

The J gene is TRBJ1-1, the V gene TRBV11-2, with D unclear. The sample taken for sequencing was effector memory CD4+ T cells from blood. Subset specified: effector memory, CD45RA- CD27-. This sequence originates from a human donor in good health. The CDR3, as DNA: TGTGCCAGCAGCTTAGAAGGGTCAGTAAAAGCTTTCTTT. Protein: CASSLEGSVKAFF.